One and the same sample provided the 26 T cell receptor beta chains below, sequenced in a study of post-analysis software for immune sequencing data. Study observations and caveats: TRBV5-6, TRBV5-1 and TRBV20-1 were among 4 or 5 TRBV segments more frequent in patients than controls.

cDNA libraries for TCR beta contained unique molecular identifiers. TCRdb independently ran MiXCR on the PCR reads; one entry per CDR3 protein. The profile shows approximately 660,000 distinct CDR3 sequences, 55% to 60% of them singletons. Which antigens these TCRs recognize remains unknown. Sample: blood. These TCRs come from a girl aged 2 to 9 with multiple sclerosis.

This clonotype was detected once. This chain uses TRBV12-3 or TRBV12-4 with TRBJ2-3; 7 positions match TRBD2. This CDR3 has 14 amino acids. With V trimmed by 6 bases and J by 4 bases, 7 bases remained unmatched. For the CDR3, the DNA is TGTGCCAGCAGGTCAGGACTAGATCCAGATACGCAGTATTTT. As protein: CASRSGLDPDTQYF.

The genes are TRBV29-1 and TRBJ2-1; TRBD1 might be the D (6 bases). The CDR3 loop spans 15 amino acids. Germline CDR1 is SQVTM and CDR2 is ANQGSEA. Trimming took 1 base from V and 5 from J, leaving 15 bases between them. The CDR3 loop is CSVEVVGAGDNEQFF. The CDR3 coding sequence is TGCAGCGTTGAAGTGGTAGGGGCAGGGGACAATGAGCAGTTCTTC.

This clonotype was detected only a few times. The CDR3 nucleotides are TGCAGTGCTTCCGAGGGGTTGTACCAAGAGACCCAGTACTTC. Its translation: CSASEGLYQETQYF. The chain combines TRBV20-1 with TRBJ2-5; D may match TRBD1 or TRBD2 (5 bases each). The CDR3 is 14 residues long. From germline, CDR1 is DFQATT and CDR2 SNEGSKA (reference sequence). Trimming left V 5 bases short and J 0 bases short, with 13 bases between.

The CDR3 protein is CASSYQQEGETQYF. For the CDR3, the DNA is TGTGCCAGCAGCTACCAACAGGAGGGAGAGACCCAGTACTTC. The chain combines TRBV5-5 with TRBJ2-5; maybe TRBD2 (6 bases). V lost 3 bases and J lost 4, with 13 bases in between. The CDR3 totals 14 residues. Germline-derived CDR1 and CDR2 are SGHKS and YYEKEE (reference sequence).

A few counts support this clonotype. This chain connects TRBV9 to TRBJ1-6, with D maybe TRBD1 (5 bases). V lost 4 bases and J 8 bases, leaving 22 bases between the germline ends. The germline V gene encodes CDR1 SGDLS and CDR2 YYNGEE. CDR3 size: 17 residues. CDR3 DNA: TGTGCCAGCAGCAATGGGCCGCGCGCAGGGCTCCATTCACCCCTCCACTTT. Translation gives CASSNGPRAGLHSPLHF.

This clonotype was counted a few times. The chain joins TRBV29-1 to TRBJ2-3; a weak D match, TRBD1 (6 bases). The CDR3 is 12 amino acids. CDR1 is SQVTM, CDR2 ANQGSEA, per germline. CDR3 DNA sequence: TGCAGTTTTTCAGGACAGACAGATACGCAGTATTTT. Amino acids: CSFSGQTDTQYF.

The V call is TRBV7-3, the J call TRBJ2-7; 10 nucleotides align to TRBD2. Germline values: CDR1 SGHTA, CDR2 FQGTGA. The J segment lost 5 bases and the V segment lost 5 bases, leaving 9 bases of the junction unmatched. The CDR3 extends over 15 amino acids. The CDR3 DNA reads TGTGCCAGCAGCCAGACAGCGGGAGGGCCTAACGAGCAGTACTTC. Translating it yields CASSQTAGGPNEQYF. The full variable domain, with the rest looked up from reference TRBV7-3 and TRBJ2-7, is GAGVSQTPSNKVTEKGKYVELRCDPISGHTALYWYRQSLGQGPEFLIYFQGTGAADDSGLPNDRFFAVRPEGSVSTLKIQRTERGDSAVYLCASSQTAGGPNEQYFGPGTRLTVT.

This chain connects TRBV25-1 to TRBJ2-7; TRBD1 might be the D (6 bases). Trimming took off 3 bases at V and 4 bases at J, with 16 bases between the two ends. This CDR3 is built from 15 residues. Germline V lookup: CDR1 MGHDK, CDR2 SYGVNS. CDR3 region: CASSDRGSQMYEQYF. In nucleotides, the CDR3 is TGTGCCAGCAGTGACAGGGGCAGTCAAATGTACGAGCAGTACTTC.

The rearrangement joins TRBV7-2 to TRBJ2-5; D is unresolved. CDR3 size: 14 residues. CDR1 SGHTA and CDR2 FQGNSA come from the germline V gene. The V end was cut by 2 bases, the J end by 2 bases, with 9 bases between. CDR3 nucleotides: TGTGCCAGCAGCTTATGGGCAGGACAAGAGACCCAGTACTTC. Encoded protein: CASSLWAGQETQYF. The full variable domain, completed using reference TRBV7-2 and TRBJ2-5, is GAGVSQSPSNKVTEKGKDVELRCDPISGHTALYWYRQSLGQGLEFLIYFQGNSAPDKSGLPSDRFSAERTGGSVSTLTIQRTQQEDSAVYLCASSLWAGQETQYFGPGTRLLVL.

The chain uses TRBV7-9 and TRBJ2-1, with D perhaps given as TRBD1 or TRBD2 (5 bases each). Deletions cut 4 bases from V and 6 bases from J, with 13 bases between. There are 14 residues in the CDR3. Germline values: CDR1 SEHNR, CDR2 FQNEAQ (reference sequence). Here the CDR3 reads CASSSSGTLNEQFF. The CDR3 coding sequence is TGTGCCAGCAGCTCGTCCGGGACCCTCAATGAGCAGTTCTTC.

This chain connects TRBV4-1 to TRBJ1-3; 10 nucleotides agree with TRBD1. Germline CDR1 reads MGHRA; CDR2 reads YSYEKL. The trim removed 4 bases at V and 8 bases at J, leaving 5 bases unmatched. CDR3 size: 14 residues. The CDR3 protein is CASSPGQGSDTIYF. CDR3 nucleotides: TGCGCCAGCAGCCCGGGACAGGGGTCGGACACCATATATTTT.

This chain joins TRBV20-1 and TRBJ2-3, with D unclear. The CDR3 is 11 residues long. The germline V and J ends were trimmed by 4 bases and 2 bases, with 4 bases remaining between them. The germline CDR1 and CDR2 sequences are DFQATT and SNEGSKA (reference sequence). This CDR3 reads CSATYTDTQYF. DNA of the CDR3: TGCAGTGCTACGTACACAGATACGCAGTATTTT.

V and J are TRBV29-1 and TRBJ2-5; a weak D match, TRBD1 (6 bases). The J call may be in error: the DNA end matches TRBJ2-7 better. Germline V gene lookup returns CDR1 SQVTM and CDR2 ANQGSEA. The length of the CDR3 is 13 residues. The CDR3 coding sequence is TGCAGCGTTGAGGCAGGGGTGAGGCACGAGCAGTACTTC. Its protein product is CSVEAGVRHEQYF.

This clonotype was recorded a few times. The chain couples TRBV3-1 to TRBJ2-3; weak D call: TRBD2 (6 bases). There are 14 residues in the CDR3. V lost 1 base and J 6 bases, leaving 11 bases between the germline ends. From germline, CDR1 is LGHDT and CDR2 YNNKEL (reference sequence). The CDR3 DNA is TGTGCCAGCAGCCAAGTTTACGGGAGTGATACGCAGTATTTT. This gives the protein CASSQVYGSDTQYF.

V usage is TRBV3-1 and J usage is TRBJ2-1; the D call may be TRBD1 or TRBD2 (5 bases each). The CDR3 has 14 amino acids. Germline CDR1 and CDR2: LGHDT and YNNKEL (reference sequence). Trimming removed 4 bases from V and 9 bases from J, with 16 bases in between. The CDR3 sequence is CASSPSTWDAEQFF. Written as DNA, the CDR3 is TGTGCCAGCAGCCCATCTACCTGGGACGCTGAGCAGTTCTTC.

V and J are TRBV29-1 and TRBJ1-2; D remains unclear. Germline V lookup: CDR1 SQVTM, CDR2 ANQGSEA. The CDR3 is made up of 12 amino acids. The V end was cut by 3 bases, the J end by 8 bases, with 13 bases between. Here the CDR3 reads CSVDWEGPGYTF. In nucleotides, the CDR3 is TGCAGCGTTGACTGGGAAGGGCCCGGCTACACCTTC.

This chain connects TRBV20-1 to TRBJ2-3; D ambiguous. CDR3 size: 12 residues. V lost 8 bases to trimming and J lost 2 bases, with 11 bases between them. In germline, CDR1 is DFQATT, CDR2 SNEGSKA (reference sequence). CDR3 region: CSFRDSTDTQYF. The CDR3 DNA is TGCAGTTTCCGAGACTCCACAGATACGCAGTATTTT.

There are a few counts of this clonotype. The V call is TRBV9, the J call TRBJ2-1, with a tentative D call TRBD2 (6 bases). The ends were cut back, 2 bases at V and 7 bases at J, with 31 bases in the middle. Germline V gene lookup returns CDR1 SGDLS and CDR2 YYNGEE. This CDR3 comprises 20 residues. The CDR3 sequence: CASSVFAGGLAEVLGNEQFF. For the CDR3, the DNA is TGTGCCAGCAGCGTCTTTGCCGGAGGTTTAGCGGAAGTATTGGGTAATGAGCAGTTCTTC.

The J gene is TRBJ2-1, the V gene TRBV20-1; 8 nucleotides match TRBD1. The germline CDR1 and CDR2 sequences are DFQATT and SNEGSKA (reference sequence). With 1 base clipped from V and 1 base from J, the junction kept 12 bases outside the gene matches. CDR3 length equals 18 residues. CDR3 nucleotides: TGCAGTGCTAGAGTTGGTACCACAGGGGGGTTGTCCTACAATGAGCAGTTCTTC. Encoded protein: CSARVGTTGGLSYNEQFF.

This clonotype was recorded a few times. CDR3: CASSPQANYGYTF. CDR3 DNA sequence: TGTGCCAGCAGTCCACAGGCTAACTATGGCTACACCTTC. V and J are TRBV12-3 or TRBV12-4 and TRBJ1-2, with a tentative D call TRBD1 (5 bases). V was shortened by 5 bases and J by 0 bases, with 7 bases between the two germline ends. The length of the CDR3 is 13 residues.

This clonotype was observed a few times. The genes are TRBV7-9 and TRBJ1-2; perhaps TRBD1 as D (5 bases). Germline assignment: CDR1 SEHNR and CDR2 FQNEAQ (reference sequence). V gave up 5 bases and J gave up 3 bases, with 10 bases separating them. The CDR3 runs 13 residues. The CDR3 region is CASSLTEYYGYTF. CDR3 coding DNA: TGTGCCAGCAGCCTGACAGAGTACTATGGCTACACCTTC.

The chain uses TRBV9 and TRBJ1-2, with D maybe TRBD1 (6 bases). Germline CDR1 reads SGDLS; CDR2 reads YYNGEE. The V end lost 0 bases, the J end lost 5 bases, and 14 bases lay between the germline ends. The CDR3 runs 15 residues. In DNA, the CDR3 is TGTGCCAGCAGCGTAGTCGGGGGGCTAGGGTATGGCTACACCTTC. Its protein product is CASSVVGGLGYGYTF.

This clonotype has more than one count but fewer than ten. V gene TRBV6-6 combines with J gene TRBJ2-4; no clear D gene. V was clipped by 4 bases and J by 13 bases, with 14 bases between them. The CDR3 has 12 amino acids. Germline assignment: CDR1 MNHNY and CDR2 SVGAGI (reference sequence). In nucleotides, the CDR3 is TGTGCCAGCAGTTCCCAGCGCCTCCAGCAGTACTTC. The encoded protein is CASSSQRLQQYF.

The chain carries TRBV12-3 or TRBV12-4 and TRBJ2-5; 13 nucleotides line up with TRBD2. After removal of 6 bases from V and 2 bases from J, the junction contained 6 bases not matched to a gene. The CDR3 extends over 16 amino acids. The CDR3 loop reads CASSPGLAGEQETQYF. Here the CDR3 DNA reads TGTGCCAGCAGCCCCGGACTAGCGGGGGAGCAAGAGACCCAGTACTTC.

Here the CDR3 reads CSGTEDSGTNEKLFF. In DNA form, the CDR3 reads TGCAGTGGGACCGAGGACAGCGGAACTAATGAAAAACTGTTTTTT. The chain is built from TRBV20-1 and TRBJ1-4; perhaps TRBD1 as D (6 bases). The ends were cut back, 7 bases at V and 1 base at J, with 16 bases in the middle. This CDR3 contains 15 residues. Germline V lookup: CDR1 DFQATT, CDR2 SNEGSKA (reference sequence).

A few counts support this clonotype. The V call is TRBV29-1, the J call TRBJ2-1; 9 bases are shared with TRBD1. V dropped 6 bases and J dropped 6; count of bases not matched to a gene: 9. The CDR3 consists of 14 residues. Looked up from germline, CDR1 is SQVTM and CDR2 is ANQGSEA. The DNA of the CDR3 is TGCAGCGTGAACCGGGACAGGGTTTTCAATGAGCAGTTCTTC. This translates into CSVNRDRVFNEQFF.